Listed below are T cell receptor beta chains from one sample, sequenced in a study of control samples from healthy donors and cancer patients. Profiled with immunoSEQ multiplex PCR; TCRdb holds only in-frame clones, not every one. This sample has about 70,000 clones, with around 93% found just once. Material for sequencing was blood. The receptors stem from a woman in her twenties or thirties in good health. Both conserved end residues are part of each CDR3. Fields, in order: V gene, J gene, clone size, D gene, CDR3 DNA, CDR3 protein. A D gene is named only where the DNA matches it firmly. The size field is filled for only some rows; it gives once, few, many or a size class.

v_call: TRBV5-1
j_call: TRBJ1-3
clone_size: once
d_call: -
cdr3_nt: TGCGCCAGCAGCTTGGGTAGACAACTTGGAAACACCATATATTTT
cdr3_aa: CASSLGRQLGNTIYF

v_call: TRBV5-1
j_call: TRBJ1-4
clone_size: -
d_call: TRBD1
cdr3_nt: TGCGCCAGCAGCTCAGACAGGGCCTCTAATGAAAAACTGTTTTTT
cdr3_aa: CASSSDRASNEKLFF

v_call: TRBV24-1
j_call: TRBJ2-3
clone_size: -
d_call: -
cdr3_nt: TGTGCCACCAGTGATTTGCGAGGGGGTCCAGGTACGCAGTATTTT
cdr3_aa: CATSDLRGGPGTQYF

v_call: TRBV6-5
j_call: TRBJ1-1
clone_size: -
d_call: TRBD1
cdr3_nt: TGTGCCAGCAGGCCCGGGACAGGGGGATACACTGAAGCTTTCTTT
cdr3_aa: CASRPGTGGYTEAFF

v_call: TRBV25-1
j_call: TRBJ1-1
clone_size: -
d_call: -
cdr3_nt: TGTGCCAGCAGTGAAGGGGAGGTGAACACTGAAGCTTTCTTT
cdr3_aa: CASSEGEVNTEAFF

v_call: TRBV18
j_call: TRBJ2-1
clone_size: -
d_call: -
cdr3_nt: TGTGCCAGCTCACCTTCCTCTGGAGTAGGGGGGAATGAGCAGTTCTTC
cdr3_aa: CASSPSSGVGGNEQFF

v_call: TRBV12-5
j_call: TRBJ2-5
clone_size: -
d_call: TRBD1
cdr3_nt: TGTGCTAGTGGTTTGGCCCGCTCCGGGACAGGGGGAGAGACCCAGTACTTC
cdr3_aa: CASGLARSGTGGETQYF

v_call: TRBV13
j_call: TRBJ1-5
clone_size: -
d_call: TRBD1
cdr3_nt: TGTGCCAGCAGCTTAGGGGGACAGCGCAATCAGCCCCAGCATTTT
cdr3_aa: CASSLGGQRNQPQHF

v_call: TRBV28
j_call: TRBJ1-2
clone_size: -
d_call: TRBD1
cdr3_nt: TGTGCCAGCCTACAGGGGAATGGCTACACCTTC
cdr3_aa: CASLQGNGYTF

v_call: TRBV5-1
j_call: TRBJ1-1
clone_size: once
d_call: -
cdr3_nt: TGCGCCAGCAGCTTGGGATCAGGGTCGCTCACTGAAGCTTTCTTT
cdr3_aa: CASSLGSGSLTEAFF

v_call: TRBV28
j_call: TRBJ1-1
clone_size: -
d_call: TRBD1
cdr3_nt: TGTGCCAGCAGCAACGCAGGGGGCCGGACTGAAGCTTTCTTT
cdr3_aa: CASSNAGGRTEAFF

v_call: TRBV5-1
j_call: TRBJ2-6
clone_size: -
d_call: -
cdr3_nt: TGCGCCAGCAGCTTGGTCGCAGTCAACTCTGGGGCCAACGTCCTGACTTTC
cdr3_aa: CASSLVAVNSGANVLTF

v_call: TRBV10-3
j_call: TRBJ1-1
clone_size: -
d_call: -
cdr3_nt: TGTGCCACAAGCTCAGGGGAGACTGAAGCTTTCTTT
cdr3_aa: CATSSGETEAFF

v_call: TRBV4-2
j_call: TRBJ1-1
clone_size: -
d_call: -
cdr3_nt: TGTGCCAGCAGCCAAGATGGGGGGGGCTCGAGACAAGCTTTCTTT
cdr3_aa: CASSQDGGGSRQAFF

v_call: TRBV4-1
j_call: TRBJ1-1
clone_size: -
d_call: -
cdr3_nt: TGCGCCAGCAGCCACCCCCGTAACACTGAAGCTTTCTTT
cdr3_aa: CASSHPRNTEAFF

v_call: TRBV5-1
j_call: TRBJ2-7
clone_size: -
d_call: TRBD1
cdr3_nt: TGCGCCAGCAGCCTGACAGGGGGGAATTACGAGCAGTACTTC
cdr3_aa: CASSLTGGNYEQYF

v_call: TRBV19
j_call: TRBJ1-3
clone_size: -
d_call: -
cdr3_nt: TGTGCCAGTAGTATTGGATTCCGGGGCTCTGGAAACACCATATATTTT
cdr3_aa: CASSIGFRGSGNTIYF

v_call: TRBV27
j_call: TRBJ2-2
clone_size: -
d_call: -
cdr3_nt: TGTGCCAGCAGCCTCAGGAGGGGTACAACGTCGAAAAACACCGGGGAGCTGTTTTTT
cdr3_aa: CASSLRRGTTSKNTGELFF

v_call: TRBV9
j_call: TRBJ2-3
clone_size: -
d_call: -
cdr3_nt: TGTGCCAGCAGCGTAGGCGGGACACCTATCACAGATACGCAGTATTTT
cdr3_aa: CASSVGGTPITDTQYF

v_call: TRBV11-2
j_call: TRBJ2-2
clone_size: -
d_call: -
cdr3_nt: TGTGCCAGCAGCTTAGATCTTTTGACCGGGGAGCTGTTTTTT
cdr3_aa: CASSLDLLTGELFF

v_call: TRBV9
j_call: TRBJ1-1
clone_size: -
d_call: -
cdr3_nt: TGTGCCAGCAGCGTAGATGCGGGGGCTGAAGCTTTCTTT
cdr3_aa: CASSVDAGAEAFF

v_call: TRBV7-7
j_call: TRBJ2-5
clone_size: -
d_call: TRBD2
cdr3_nt: TGTGCTAGCAGCTTAAGCGGGGGGTACCAAGAGACCCAGTACTTC
cdr3_aa: CASSLSGGYQETQYF

v_call: TRBV10-2
j_call: TRBJ1-2
clone_size: few
d_call: TRBD1
cdr3_nt: TGCGCCAGCAGTGATGCCCCCGGGACAGATAACTATGGCTACACCTTC
cdr3_aa: CASSDAPGTDNYGYTF

v_call: TRBV9
j_call: TRBJ1-4
clone_size: once
d_call: -
cdr3_nt: TGTGCCAGCAGCGTAGTTGGGGGGCTTAACGAAAAACTGTTTTTT
cdr3_aa: CASSVVGGLNEKLFF

v_call: TRBV7-9
j_call: TRBJ2-7
clone_size: -
d_call: -
cdr3_nt: TGTGCCAGCAGCTCACATGAACGCCGGGTCTTAACCTACGAGCAGTACTTC
cdr3_aa: CASSSHERRVLTYEQYF

v_call: TRBV18
j_call: TRBJ1-2
clone_size: -
d_call: -
cdr3_nt: TGTGCCAGCTCACCACCTTCAGACAGAAATGGCTACACCTTC
cdr3_aa: CASSPPSDRNGYTF

v_call: TRBV30
j_call: TRBJ1-3
clone_size: -
d_call: -
cdr3_nt: TGTGCCTGGGCTACATGGAGCTCTGGAAACACCATATATTTT
cdr3_aa: CAWATWSSGNTIYF

v_call: TRBV28
j_call: TRBJ1-2
clone_size: -
d_call: -
cdr3_nt: TGTGCCAGCAGTCGAGGACAGTCTTCTAACTATGGCTACACCTTC
cdr3_aa: CASSRGQSSNYGYTF

v_call: TRBV7-3
j_call: TRBJ2-3
clone_size: -
d_call: TRBD2
cdr3_nt: TGTGCCAGCAGCCCCGCTAGCGGGGCCACAGATACGCAGTATTTT
cdr3_aa: CASSPASGATDTQYF

v_call: TRBV11-2
j_call: TRBJ1-4
clone_size: -
d_call: -
cdr3_nt: TGTGCCAGCAGCTCAAGGGGCGGTGAAAAACTGTTTTTT
cdr3_aa: CASSSRGGEKLFF

v_call: TRBV7-2
j_call: TRBJ2-3
clone_size: -
d_call: -
cdr3_nt: TGTGCCAGCCAGGGGGGGTCTAGCACAGATACGCAGTATTTT
cdr3_aa: CASQGGSSTDTQYF

v_call: TRBV19
j_call: TRBJ2-6
clone_size: -
d_call: -
cdr3_nt: TGTGCCAGTAGTATACGGGCAGGTTCTGGGGCCAACGTCCTGACTTTC
cdr3_aa: CASSIRAGSGANVLTF

v_call: TRBV3-1/TRBV3-2
j_call: TRBJ2-5
clone_size: -
d_call: -
cdr3_nt: TGTGCCGTAGGGGCACCCCTGGAGACCCAGTACTTC
cdr3_aa: CAVGAPLETQYF

v_call: TRBV5-1
j_call: TRBJ2-3
clone_size: -
d_call: -
cdr3_nt: TGCGCCAGCAGCGAGGGATTCACAGATACGCAGTATTTT
cdr3_aa: CASSEGFTDTQYF